This TCR beta chain was identified in a study of cytomegalovirus exposure and HLA in healthy donors. About this clone: The target antigen is unknown.

This CDR3 has 16 amino acids. From germline, CDR1 is SEHNR and CDR2 FQNEAQ (reference sequence). V lost 4 bases, J lost 8 bases, and 10 bases stayed unmatched. Method: immunoSEQ multiplex PCR; TCRdb's copy keeps in-frame clones and lacks some. The sample holds about 200,000 clones, more than 65% seen once. Findings and limits, study-wide: First-cohort TCR clusters were later found to tend to co-occur in the roughly 110 validation repertoires.

The sequencing input was PBMCs. The source is a woman aged 25 to 39 in good health and CMV-seropositive. This chain connects TRBV7-9 to TRBJ2-1, with TRBD1 matching 11 bases. The CDR3 DNA reads TGTGCCAGCAGCTCCGGCCCGGGACAGGGGGTCGATGAGCAGTTCTTC. Translating it yields CASSSGPGQGVDEQFF.